The 13 T cell receptor beta chains given below trace back to one sample, sequenced in a study of T-cell reconstitution after alpha-beta-depleted transplantation in children. Preparation of the TCRbeta library used unique molecular identifiers. One entry per CDR3 protein, called by TCRdb with MiXCR from the PCR reads. Of around 490,000 distinct CDR3 sequences in the sample, more than 9.5% are singletons; the top ten hold approximately 15%. This sample comprised PBMCs, mostly from graft donor cells, obtained 180 days after TCRalphabeta/CD19-depleted stem cell transplant. Receptors originate from a female patient between 2 and 15 years old who had a stem cell transplant for aplastic anemia, so the T cells may come from the graft donor.

The chain carries TRBV4-2 and TRBJ2-5; TRBD2 matches 12 bases. The CDR3 is made up of 20 amino acids. The V gene end was trimmed by 2 bases and the J gene end by 2 bases; junction bases not matched to a gene: 15. Germline loops: CDR1 LGHNA, CDR2 YNFKEQ. In DNA, the CDR3 is TGTGCCAGCAGCCAAAAGAGGACTAGCGGGAATTTACCGATTCAAGAGACCCAGTACTTC. Translation gives CASSQKRTSGNLPIQETQYF.

The CDR3 protein is CASSFWDIYEQYF. The CDR3 nucleotides read TGTGCCAGCAGTTTTTGGGATATCTACGAGCAGTACTTC. The chain carries TRBV28 and TRBJ2-7, with D uncertain. Trimming removed 3 bases at V and 3 bases at J, with 9 bases between. Germline CDR1 reads MDHEN; CDR2 reads SYDVKM. The CDR3 loop spans 13 amino acids.

This clonotype was detected a few times. The chain combines TRBV7-9 with TRBJ2-7, with 9 bases identical to TRBD2. V was pared by 2 bases and J by 1 base, with 6 bases of the junction left unmatched. The length of the CDR3 is 16 residues. Germline CDR1 SEHNR, CDR2 FQNEAQ (reference sequence). The CDR3: CASSLRAGGASYEQYF. DNA of the CDR3: TGTGCCAGCAGCTTACGTGCGGGAGGGGCTTCCTACGAGCAGTACTTC. The full variable domain, its missing parts supplied by reference TRBV7-9 and TRBJ2-7, is DTGVSQNPRHKITKRGQNVTFRCDPISEHNRLYWYRQTLGQGPEFLTYFQNEAQLEKSRLLSDRFSAERPKGSFSTLEIQRTEQGDSAMYLCASSLRAGGASYEQYFGPGTRLTVT.

This clonotype was observed a single time. Just one base apart from a much larger clone, this may be a read error. The chain uses TRBV7-9 and TRBJ1-1; 10 bases map to TRBD1. CDR3 length equals 14 residues. Germline lookup yields CDR1 SEHNR and CDR2 FQNEAQ (reference sequence). This CDR3 is CPSSYRDRGTEAFF. The CDR3 DNA reads TGTCCCAGCAGCTACCGGGACAGGGGCACTGAAGCTTTCTTT.

This clonotype was seen a single time. A much larger clonotype is one base distant, so this may be a read error. The J gene is TRBJ2-1, the V gene TRBV20-1; 10 bases map to TRBD2. The CDR3 consists of 15 residues. Germline CDR1 DFQATT, CDR2 SNEGSKA (reference sequence). The ends lost 0 bases at V and 3 bases at J; junction bases unmatched: 2. The CDR3 here is CSARERLAGYNEQFF. In nucleotides, the CDR3 is TGCAGTGCTAGAGAGAGACTAGCGGGCTACAATGAGCAGTTCTTC.

This chain connects TRBV21-1 to TRBJ1-4; the D call of TRBD1 is as the table states it, not checked on the DNA. TRBV21-1 is annotated as a pseudogene. The CDR3 extends over 14 amino acids. CDR3 nucleotide sequence: TGTGCCAGCAGCGTCCCGGGCCGGAGGGAAAAACTGTTTTTT. Its translation is CASSVPGRREKLFF.

The gene calls are TRBV5-1 and TRBJ2-1; perhaps TRBD1 as D (6 bases). This CDR3 is built from 16 residues. The V and J ends lost 2 bases and 3 bases respectively, with 15 bases between them. Germline V CDR1 and CDR2: SGHRS, YFSETQ. The CDR3 nucleotides read TGCGCCAGCAGCTTAGGGTTCACAGGGAACTACAATGAGCAGTTCTTC. Translated, it gives CASSLGFTGNYNEQFF.

A few counts support this clonotype. V usage is TRBV4-2 and J usage is TRBJ2-7; D remains ambiguous. Trimming cost V 4 bases and J 2 bases, with 15 bases left between them. Germline values: CDR1 LGHNA, CDR2 YNFKEQ. The CDR3 runs to 15 residues. CDR3 bases: TGTGCCAGCAGCCTAACACGCCGAACAGCCTACGAGCAGTACTTC. Translating gives CASSLTRRTAYEQYF.

This clonotype was counted a few times. The rearrangement links TRBV18 to TRBJ1-1; D is undetermined. V dropped 0 bases and J dropped 0 bases, with 11 bases sitting between them. In germline, CDR1 is KGHSH, CDR2 LQKENI. There are 16 residues in the CDR3. The CDR3 is CASSPPEQRMNTEAFF. The CDR3 DNA reads TGTGCCAGCTCACCACCGGAACAACGCATGAACACTGAAGCTTTCTTT.

V gene TRBV7-2 combines with J gene TRBJ2-3; 10 bases fit TRBD1. The CDR3 covers 17 residues. Trimming at V came to 4 bases and at J to 0 bases, leaving 7 bases not matched to a gene. CDR1 is SGHTA, CDR2 FQGNSA, per germline. For the CDR3, the DNA is TGTGCCAGCAGCTCCCGGGACAGGGGAAGGAGCACAGATACGCAGTATTTT. It codes for CASSSRDRGRSTDTQYF. The full variable domain, its missing parts supplied by reference TRBV7-2 and TRBJ2-3, is GAGVSQSPSNKVTEKGKDVELRCDPISGHTALYWYRQSLGQGLEFLIYFQGNSAPDKSGLPSDRFSAERTGGSVSTLTIQRTQQEDSAVYLCASSSRDRGRSTDTQYFGPGTRLTVL.

This clonotype was seen a handful of times. This sequence joins TRBV7-8 and TRBJ2-7; 11 bases are a match to TRBD2. Germline trimming cut 1 base from V and 9 bases from J; bases unmatched to any gene: 8. Germline V gives CDR1 SGHVS, CDR2 FQNEAQ. This CDR3 comprises 15 residues. CDR3 coding DNA: TGTGCCAGCAGCTTAGATGGGACTAGCGGACTCCGGCAGTACGTC. Translation: CASSLDGTSGLRQYV.

A few counts support this clonotype. The chain's CDR3 is CSVGWGFAYEQYF. The CDR3, as DNA: TGCAGCGTTGGTTGGGGATTCGCCTACGAGCAGTACTTC. The chain combines TRBV29-1 with TRBJ2-7; D not certain. V was shortened by 4 bases and J by 2 bases, with 12 bases between the two germline ends. CDR1 is SQVTM and CDR2 is ANQGSEA in the germline V gene. This CDR3 region has 13 residues.

This clonotype was seen at least ten times. This rearrangement joins TRBV6-2 or TRBV6-3 to TRBJ2-5; perhaps TRBD2 as D (6 bases). The CDR3 consists of 16 residues. Germline V gene sequence: CDR1 MNHEY, CDR2 SVGEGT. Trimming took off 3 bases at V and 2 bases at J, with 16 bases between the two ends. The CDR3 region has the DNA TGTGCCAGCAGTTATGGCTTGGGAGGATATCAAGAGACCCAGTACTTC. Translation gives CASSYGLGGYQETQYF.